The 27 T cell receptor beta chains below come from one sample, sequenced in a study of T cells after yellow fever vaccination. TCRdb re-called the 5' RACE reads with MiXCR, one entry per CDR3 protein. This sample has 510,000 or so distinct CDR3 sequences, with around 21% found just once. The sample consisted of PBMCs, taken 15 days after the yellow fever booster vaccination. These receptors came from a man under 40 who received the YFV17D yellow fever vaccine.

The gene calls are TRBV4-3 and TRBJ2-3; D unclear. The CDR3 spans 13 residues. Looked up from germline, CDR1 is LGHNA and CDR2 is YSLEER. V was cut by 0 bases and J by 10 bases, with 11 bases left in between. The CDR3 protein is CASSQDLQTAQYF. The CDR3 DNA reads TGCGCCAGCAGCCAAGACCTCCAAACTGCGCAGTATTTT.

V is TRBV5-1 and J is TRBJ2-1; D is uncertain. The length of the CDR3 is 15 residues. Deletions cut 4 bases from V and 2 bases from J, with 13 bases between. From germline, CDR1 is SGHRS and CDR2 YFSETQ. CDR3 nucleotide sequence: TGCGCCAGCAGCGGTGACCCCCTGCCCTACAATGAGCAGTTCTTC. It translates to CASSGDPLPYNEQFF.

This clonotype has a handful of counts. The V gene is TRBV5-1, the J gene TRBJ2-7, with 15 nucleotides matching TRBD2. CDR3 length: 16 amino acids. J was trimmed by 7 bases and V by 4 bases; bases with no gene match: 9. From germline, CDR1 is SGHRS and CDR2 YFSETQ. CDR3 coding DNA: TGCGCCAGCAGCGCCGGACTAGCGGGAGGGCCGGGTGAGCAGTACTTC. It is translated as CASSAGLAGGPGEQYF.

V usage is TRBV7-3 and J usage is TRBJ2-3; 9 nucleotides align to TRBD1. Germline CDR1 and CDR2: SGHTA and FQGTGA. The CDR3 length is 17 residues. After removal of 5 bases from V and 0 bases from J, the junction contained 9 bases not matched to a gene. CDR3 residues: CASSTGQGTPSTDTQYF. The CDR3 DNA is TGTGCCAGCAGCACCGGACAGGGGACCCCTAGCACAGATACGCAGTATTTT.

This chain uses TRBV7-6 with TRBJ2-7, with D unresolved. Trimming took 6 bases from V and 3 from J, leaving 12 bases between them. This CDR3 has 13 residues. Germline CDR1 reads SGHVS; CDR2 reads FNYEAQ. The CDR3 spells CASSSAGGYEQYF. CDR3 DNA sequence: TGTGCCAGCAGTTCCGCTGGCGGCTACGAGCAGTACTTC.

This clonotype has only a few counts. The V and J genes are TRBV12-3 or TRBV12-4 and TRBJ1-2; D ambiguous. CDR3 length: 13 residues. The V and J ends lost 2 bases and 4 bases respectively, with 8 bases between them. This CDR3 is CASSLNVGYGYTF. CDR3 sequence (DNA): TGTGCCAGCAGTTTAAACGTAGGCTATGGCTACACCTTC.

The chain joins TRBV2 to TRBJ2-7; D uncertain. In germline, CDR1 is SNHLY, CDR2 FYNNEI. V was cut by 2 bases and J by 3 bases, with 14 bases left in between. The CDR3 is 15 amino acids. CDR3 coding DNA: TGTGCCAGCAGTGAAAGGTTCAGGAATTACTACGAGCAGTACTTC. Translation: CASSERFRNYYEQYF.

This chain links TRBV14 with TRBJ2-3; the match to TRBD2 covers 9 bases. The CDR3 totals 16 residues. With V trimmed by 0 bases and J by 5 bases, 6 bases remained unmatched. CDR1 is SGHDN and CDR2 is FVKESK in the germline V gene. CDR3 coding DNA: TGTGCCAGCAGCCAAGACCCCCGACTAGCGGAAGATACGCAGTATTTT. It specifies CASSQDPRLAEDTQYF.

This clonotype has only a few counts. The V call is TRBV9, the J call TRBJ1-1; 7 nucleotides agree with TRBD1. The CDR3 spans 15 residues. V lost 1 base and J lost 2; bases outside the gene matches: 5. CDR1 is SGDLS, CDR2 YYNGEE, per germline. The CDR3 bases are TGTGCCAGCAGCGTAAGAGGGGACAGAAACACTGAAGCTTTCTTT. Amino acids: CASSVRGDRNTEAFF. The variable domain in full, completed from reference TRBV9 and TRBJ1-1, reads DSGVTQTPKHLITATGQRVTLRCSPRSGDLSVYWYQQSLDQGLQFLIQYYNGEERAKGNILERFSAQQFPDLHSELNLSSLELGDSALYFCASSVRGDRNTEAFFGQGTRLTVV.

This chain links TRBV7-3 with TRBJ2-7; TRBD2 might be the D (6 bases). Trimming stripped 5 bases from V and 2 bases from J, with 13 bases between. The CDR3 spans 14 residues. In germline, CDR1 is SGHTA, CDR2 FQGTGA. This chain's CDR3 is CASSRGGSTYEQYF. In DNA form, the CDR3 reads TGTGCCAGCAGCCGTGGAGGGTCTACCTACGAGCAGTACTTC. Full variable domain (rest looked up from reference TRBV7-3 and TRBJ2-7): GAGVSQTPSNKVTEKGKYVELRCDPISGHTALYWYRQSLGQGPEFLIYFQGTGAADDSGLPNDRFFAVRPEGSVSTLKIQRTERGDSAVYLCASSRGGSTYEQYFGPGTRLTVT.

This clonotype was observed many times. The chain joins TRBV7-2 to TRBJ1-6; D unclear. V dropped 3 bases and J dropped 0 bases, with 6 bases sitting between them. The CDR3 consists of 15 residues. Germline V lookup: CDR1 SGHTA, CDR2 FQGNSA. CDR3 bases: TGTGCCAGCAGCTTCGGGAGCTCCTATAATTCACCCCTCCACTTT. It specifies CASSFGSSYNSPLHF.

The chain recombines TRBV6-1 with TRBJ2-7; D unclear. The CDR3 spans 13 residues. V lost 7 bases and J 6 bases, leaving 16 bases between the germline ends. Germline CDR1 and CDR2: MNHNS and SASEGT. The CDR3 loop is CASNQVFSSEQYF. In DNA form, the CDR3 reads TGTGCCAGCAACCAAGTGTTCTCATCCGAGCAGTACTTC.

This clonotype has just a few counts. The J gene is TRBJ2-1, the V gene TRBV7-2; D is undetermined. Between the trimmed V and J ends, which lost 1 base and 0 bases, there was a span of 7 bases. Germline CDR1 SGHTA, CDR2 FQGNSA. The CDR3 runs to 15 residues. CDR3 in DNA: TGTGCCAGCAGCTTAGTCCACAGCTCCTACAATGAGCAGTTCTTC. It yields the protein CASSLVHSSYNEQFF.

This clonotype was recorded a few times. In DNA form, the CDR3 reads TGCGCCAGCAGCTTCTTGACAGGTTGGGGAAAACTGTTTTTT. It translates to CASSFLTGWGKLFF. The gene calls are TRBV5-1 and TRBJ1-4, with D tentatively TRBD1 (6 bases). Trimming cost V 2 bases and J 10 bases, with 15 bases left between them. There are 14 residues in the CDR3. CDR1 SGHRS and CDR2 YFSETQ come from the germline V gene.

This clonotype was recorded a few times. The J gene is TRBJ1-6, the V gene TRBV7-2; D is unresolved. V lost 1 base and J lost 7, with 11 bases in between. The CDR3 totals 15 residues. Germline values: CDR1 SGHTA, CDR2 FQGNSA. This chain's CDR3 is CASSLVAGENSPLHF. In DNA form, the CDR3 reads TGTGCCAGCAGCTTAGTTGCAGGAGAGAATTCACCCCTCCACTTT.

The J gene is TRBJ2-2, the V gene TRBV12-3 or TRBV12-4, with 7 bases identical to TRBD2. This CDR3 comprises 15 residues. V lost 1 base, J lost 4 bases, and 3 bases stayed unmatched. This CDR3 is CASSLGGEGTGELFF. The CDR3 nucleotides are TGTGCCAGCAGTTTAGGCGGGGAGGGCACCGGGGAGCTGTTTTTT.

This clonotype was detected only a few times. This sequence joins TRBV4-2 and TRBJ2-7; tentative D call: TRBD1 (6 bases). The CDR3 is made up of 14 amino acids. V dropped 0 bases and J dropped 6 bases, with 12 bases sitting between them. Germline CDR1 reads LGHNA; CDR2 reads YNFKEQ. CDR3 loop: CASSQDLEGGEQYF. CDR3 coding DNA: TGTGCCAGCAGCCAAGATCTTGAAGGGGGCGAGCAGTACTTC.

This chain links TRBV5-4 with TRBJ2-3; 8 bases are a match to TRBD2. Germline assignment: CDR1 SGHNT and CDR2 YYREEE (reference sequence). The CDR3 covers 14 residues. The junction had 8 bases not matched to a gene; V was cut back by 9 bases and J by 2 bases. The CDR3 sequence is CATYFSGITDTQYF. The CDR3 DNA reads as TGTGCCACCTACTTTAGCGGGATCACAGATACGCAGTATTTT. Using reference TRBV5-4 and TRBJ2-3 for the parts outside the CDR3, the full variable domain is ETGVTQSPTHLIKTRGQQVTLRCSSQSGHNTVSWYQQALGQGPQFIFQYYREEENGRGNFPPRFSGLQFPNYSSELNVNALELDDSALYLCATYFSGITDTQYFGPGTRLTVL.

The chain links TRBV5-1 to TRBJ2-5; 8 nucleotides line up with TRBD1. Per germline, CDR1 SGHRS and CDR2 YFSETQ. The CDR3 consists of 16 residues. V trimming: 4 bases; J trimming: 6 bases; junction bases outside the gene matches: 14. This chain's CDR3 is CASSPNTRTGLKTQYF. The CDR3 DNA reads TGCGCCAGCAGCCCCAATACCCGGACAGGGCTAAAGACCCAGTACTTC.

This rearrangement joins TRBV15 to TRBJ1-6, with D unclear. Germline lookup yields CDR1 LNHNV and CDR2 YYDKDF (reference sequence). Trimming took off 3 bases at V and 0 bases at J, with 6 bases between the two ends. This CDR3 is 15 amino acids long. The DNA for the CDR3 is TGTGCCACCAGCAGCCGGGACTCCTATAATTCACCCCTCCACTTT. Translation: CATSSRDSYNSPLHF.

The chain recombines TRBV3-1 with TRBJ1-2; no reliable D call. The CDR3 has 13 residues. The V end lost 0 bases, the J end lost 4 bases, and 6 bases lay between the germline ends. The V gene's germline CDR1 is LGHDT and CDR2 YNNKEL (reference sequence). This chain's CDR3 is CASSQDLGYGYTF. The CDR3 nucleotides are TGTGCCAGCAGCCAAGATCTCGGCTATGGCTACACCTTC.

The chain carries TRBV29-1 and TRBJ1-3, with D unresolved. In germline, CDR1 is SQVTM, CDR2 ANQGSEA. The germline V and J ends were trimmed by 6 bases and 4 bases, with 13 bases remaining between them. The CDR3 runs 13 residues. The CDR3 sequence: CSVVRVSGNTIYF. The CDR3 DNA reads as TGCAGCGTCGTCCGGGTAAGCGGAAACACCATATATTTT.

A few counts support this clonotype. V gene TRBV4-3 combines with J gene TRBJ1-2; D uncertain. CDR3 length: 15 residues. The germline V gene has CDR1 LGHNA and CDR2 YSLEER. The germline V and J ends were trimmed by 0 bases and 8 bases, with 16 bases remaining between them. For the CDR3, the DNA is TGCGCCAGCAGCCAAGAATTAGGAGGTCTGACGGGCTACACCTTC. It specifies CASSQELGGLTGYTF.

This clonotype was detected a few times. This chain links TRBV15 with TRBJ2-7; 11 bases fit TRBD1. This CDR3 is built from 14 residues. The germline CDR1 and CDR2 sequences are LNHNV and YYDKDF (reference sequence). J lost 7 bases, V lost 1 base, and 3 bases had no gene match. CDR3 amino acids: CATSRVGTGGEQYF. Written as DNA, the CDR3 is TGTGCCACCAGCAGAGTAGGGACAGGGGGGGAGCAGTACTTC.

Only a few counts were recorded for this clonotype. This sequence joins TRBV12-3 or TRBV12-4 and TRBJ2-3; 11 positions agree with TRBD2. Trimming took 5 bases from V and 9 from J; bases not matched to a gene: 13. The CDR3 is 16 amino acids. CDR3 coding DNA: TGTGCCAGCAGTCCACCGGGACTAGCGGCGGCGGGGACGCAGTATTTT. This sequence encodes CASSPPGLAAAGTQYF.

The chain joins TRBV2 to TRBJ2-1; TRBD2 might be the D (6 bases). This CDR3 comprises 14 residues. CDR1 is SNHLY and CDR2 is FYNNEI in the germline V gene. With 6 bases removed from V and 4 bases from J, the gap between germline ends came to 13 bases. In DNA form, the CDR3 reads TGTGCCAGCAGGATGGGGCGGGATTACAATGAGCAGTTCTTC. Translating it yields CASRMGRDYNEQFF.

The gene calls are TRBV6-1 and TRBJ2-7; 7 bases fit TRBD1. This CDR3 region has 15 residues. Germline CDR1 and CDR2: MNHNS and SASEGT. V lost 4 bases and J lost 7; bases outside the gene matches: 13. The CDR3 DNA reads TGTGCCAGCAGTGCCGGAGCGCCTCCAGGGGGTGAGCAGTACTTC. Encoded protein: CASSAGAPPGGEQYF.